This entry describes one T cell receptor beta chain. Its antigen is unidentified. With V trimmed by 4 bases and J by 4 bases, 6 bases remained unmatched. The CDR3 contains 15 residues. Germline loops: CDR1 SGHDN, CDR2 FVKESK. The run depth of the assay was deep. The method was immunoSEQ multiplex PCR; TCRdb's version includes in-frame clones alone and lacks a portion of them. The table has roughly 2.1 million clones, roughly 91% seen once. CD8 cells regarded as naive lacked CD45RO, were positively chosen for CCR7, and omitted terminally differentiated effector memory CD45RA+ cells. This sample was taken from a study of shared clonotypes between healthy human individuals. The study, taken as a whole, reports: Deeper or shallower sequencing was expected to change how clonotypes are shared among donors.

This sequence was found in a man aged 18 to 30 in good health. Some clones in this sample may be carry-over from other donors' samples. The sequenced sample consisted of naive CD8+ T cells from PBMCs. The V and J genes are TRBV14 and TRBJ2-2; 7 bases match TRBD2. CDR3 in DNA: TGTGCCAGCAGCCCGACTAGCCGACGCACCGGGGAGCTGTTTTTT. As protein: CASSPTSRRTGELFF.